This T cell receptor beta chain was identified in a study of vaccination effects on CD4 cells after COVID-19. Study outcomes and limitations: Late post-vaccination samples showed marked contraction of infection- and vaccine-induced clones.

This clone was observed a few times. Its antigen remains unknown. Germline CDR1 is MNHEY and CDR2 is SMNVEV (reference sequence). The V and J ends lost 1 base and 0 bases respectively, with 9 bases between them. The CDR3 sequence is 15 residues long. Sequencing in the ViraFEST assay came after antigen-specific CD4+ T cells had been expanded with viral peptide pools, which were used to stimulate PBMC. Following a 10-day culture, CD4+ T cells were purified. Every participant took two doses of the BNT162b2 or mRNA-1273 vaccine. Assay used: immunoSEQ multiplex PCR; TCRdb lists only in-frame clones, some missing. The sample lists about 38,000 clones; approximately 80% were seen once.

The chain couples TRBV27 to TRBJ1-1; D remains unclear. This sample comprised CD4+ T cells from PBMCs cultured with HCoV-NL63 spike peptides, obtained after COVID-19 vaccination. The sequence was collected from a human donor who received a COVID-19 vaccine. Some clones in this sample may be carry-over from other donors' samples. The CDR3 region is CASSLFAGVNTEAFF. CDR3 DNA sequence: TGTGCCAGCAGTTTATTCGCTGGGGTGAACACTGAAGCTTTCTTT.